Here is one T cell receptor (beta chain) with its context. Its antigen is unidentified. With 3 bases removed from V and 2 bases from J, the gap between germline ends came to 15 bases. Germline V CDR1 and CDR2: SGDLS, YYNGEE. The CDR3 is made up of 17 amino acids. The sample is drawn from a study of T cell responses to AZD1222 COVID-19 vaccine. Study results and caveats: Clonal diversity was possibly underestimated, and white British individuals and females predominated among donors.

Libraries were prepared by immunoSEQ multiplex PCR; TCRdb keeps only in-frame clonotypes and omits some of them. Of 100,000 to 150,000 clones listed, roughly 90% are singletons. Material: peripheral blood, obtained on day 0 of AZD1222 vaccination. This clonotype originated in an adult in good health. The chain links TRBV9 to TRBJ2-6, with D possibly TRBD1 on 6 matching bases. The CDR3 DNA reads as TGTGCCAGCAGCGAAGGGACACCCCCCGCTGGGGCCAACGTCCTGACTTTC. Its translation: CASSEGTPPAGANVLTF.